The 5 T cell receptor beta chains presented below share a single source sample, sequenced in a study of CD4+ T cells in melanoma. Sequencing was performed with immunoSEQ multiplex PCR; in TCRdb, only in-frame clones are kept and a portion is missing. This repertoire shows approximately 19,000 clones, roughly 73% found once; its top ten account for 9.7%. All receptors derive from a human donor with melanoma.

Concerning this clone: An end of the junction differs from the germline gene, which may be a read error. The chain carries TRBV5-1 and TRBJ1-4; 10 bases agree with TRBD1. Germline lookup yields CDR1 SGHRS and CDR2 YFSETQ. This CDR3 has 18 residues. In nucleotides, the CDR3 is TGCGCCAGCAGTCCCGGGACAGGGGAAGGAATGGCTAAGGAAAAACTGTTTTTT. This codes for CASSPGTGEGMAKEKLFF. The variable domain in full, completed from reference TRBV5-1 and TRBJ1-4, reads KAGVTQTPRYLIKTRGQQVTLSCSPISGHRSVSWYQQTPGQGLQFLFEYFSETQRNKGNFPGRFSGRQFSNSRSEMNVSTLELGDSALYLCASSPGTGEGMAKEKLFFGSGTQLSVL.

V is TRBV4-2 and J is TRBJ2-2, with TRBD2 matching over 7 bases. J lost 6 bases, V lost 5 bases, and 3 bases had no gene match. CDR1 is LGHNA and CDR2 is YNFKEQ in the germline V gene. This CDR3 comprises 13 residues. The DNA of the CDR3 is TGTGCCAGCAGCGCACGGGGGGCCGGGGAGCTGTTTTTT. Translating it yields CASSARGAGELFF.

J is TRBJ1-2 and V is TRBV18; possibly TRBD1 for D (6 bases). CDR1 is KGHSH, CDR2 LQKENI, per germline. V lost 4 bases and J 4 bases, leaving 16 bases between the germline ends. The CDR3 runs 15 residues. CDR3 sequence reads: CASSLDSTGSYGYTF. CDR3 sequence (DNA): TGTGCCAGCTCACTCGACTCAACAGGGTCCTATGGCTACACCTTC.

This clone has a handful of counts. This sequence joins TRBV7-9 and TRBJ2-1; 9 bases match TRBD2. In germline, CDR1 is SEHNR, CDR2 FQNEAQ (reference sequence). With V trimmed by 5 bases and J by 6 bases, 11 bases remained unmatched. The CDR3 loop spans 16 amino acids. The CDR3 loop reads CASSALAGLASNEQFF. For the CDR3, the DNA is TGTGCCAGCAGCGCCCTTGCGGGACTAGCTAGCAATGAGCAGTTCTTC.

This clone has just a few counts. The chain couples TRBV2 to TRBJ1-1, with no clear D. The ends were cut back, 2 bases at V and 0 bases at J, with 4 bases in the middle. Looked up from germline, CDR1 is SNHLY and CDR2 is FYNNEI. This CDR3 region has 13 residues. DNA of the CDR3: TGTGCCAGCAGTGAATGGTTGAACACTGAAGCTTTCTTT. It codes for CASSEWLNTEAFF.